One and the same sample provided the 11 T cell receptor beta chains below, sequenced in a study of blood T cell repertoires in COVID-19. The assay was immunoSEQ multiplex PCR, and TCRdb's table has in-frame clones only and misses some. This table holds fewer than 250,000 clones, around 78% found once. Sequencing was carried out using peripheral blood. The receptors were sampled from a woman aged 70 to 79 with active or convalescent COVID-19.

This sequence joins TRBV12-5 and TRBJ2-2; no clear D gene. V lost 0 bases and J lost 7, with 6 bases in between. The CDR3 runs to 13 residues. From germline, CDR1 is LGHNT and CDR2 FRNRAP. The CDR3 DNA follows: TGTGCTAGTGGTTTGGTTTCGGGCGGGGAGCTGTTTTTT. Its translation: CASGLVSGGELFF.

This CDR3 is CASSEEGVEQYF. The CDR3 coding sequence is TGTGCCAGCAGTGAAGAGGGGGTTGAGCAGTACTTC. The chain carries TRBV2 and TRBJ2-7; D perhaps matches TRBD1 (6 bases). Between the trimmed V and J ends, which lost 1 base and 7 bases, there was a span of 8 bases. This CDR3 comprises 12 residues. The germline V gene encodes CDR1 SNHLY and CDR2 FYNNEI.

The chain employs TRBV19 and TRBJ1-6; D unclear. The V end was cut by 3 bases, the J end by 14 bases, with 17 bases between. The germline V gene has CDR1 LNHDA and CDR2 SQIVND (reference sequence). This CDR3 contains 14 residues. The CDR3 sequence: CASSIQVSVQALHF. In DNA form, the CDR3 reads TGTGCCAGTAGTATCCAGGTTTCTGTTCAGGCCCTCCACTTT.

The chain employs TRBV19 and TRBJ1-1, with D possibly matching TRBD1 (5 bases). The CDR3 extends over 13 amino acids. The germline V gene encodes CDR1 LNHDA and CDR2 SQIVND (reference sequence). V was shortened by 5 bases and J by 11 bases, with 18 bases between the two germline ends. The CDR3 loop is CASSWRDGNLAFF. The CDR3, as DNA: TGTGCCAGTAGTTGGAGGGACGGGAACCTGGCTTTCTTT.

The gene calls are TRBV6-6 and TRBJ1-2; 8 bases map to TRBD1. The CDR3 runs to 13 residues. V lost 6 bases and J lost 8; bases outside the gene matches: 8. CDR1 and CDR2 (germline): MNHNY, SVGAGI (reference sequence). CDR3 DNA: TGTGCCAGCAGCCGCGGACAGGGAGACGGCTACACCTTC. Its protein product is CASSRGQGDGYTF.

The chain carries TRBV28 and TRBJ1-2, with D unclear. V was shortened by 7 bases and J by 8 bases, with 14 bases between the two germline ends. The CDR3 length is 12 residues. Germline V lookup: CDR1 MDHEN, CDR2 SYDVKM. The CDR3 region has the DNA TGTGCCAGCACCGGGGAGGAAACGGGCTACACCTTC. Translation gives CASTGEETGYTF.

The gene calls are TRBV5-5 and TRBJ2-7; 10 bases are shared with TRBD2. The CDR3 contains 16 residues. With V trimmed by 5 bases and J by 5 bases, 13 bases remained unmatched. Per the germline V gene, CDR1 is SGHKS and CDR2 is YYEKEE (reference sequence). CDR3 sequence: CASRFISSGRAHEQYF. CDR3 coding DNA: TGTGCCAGCAGATTCATTTCGAGCGGGAGGGCCCACGAGCAGTACTTC.

Only a few counts were recorded for this clone. V gene TRBV2 combines with J gene TRBJ1-1; 9 nucleotides agree with TRBD1. CDR1 and CDR2 (germline): SNHLY, FYNNEI. After removal of 7 bases from V and 4 bases from J, the junction contained 4 bases not matched to a gene. The CDR3 length is 13 residues. The CDR3, as DNA: TGTGCCAGCAACCTGGACAGGGGCACTGAAGCTTTCTTT. Protein: CASNLDRGTEAFF.

The chain links TRBV2 to TRBJ1-4; no firm D call. Germline assignment: CDR1 SNHLY and CDR2 FYNNEI. The length of the CDR3 is 14 residues. V lost 6 bases, J lost 8 bases, and 16 bases lay in between. In nucleotides, the CDR3 is TGTGCCAGCAGGTACGACGGGAAGGGCGAAAAACTGTTTTTT. Residues: CASRYDGKGEKLFF.

This clone was observed a handful of times. V usage is TRBV2 and J usage is TRBJ2-7; 8 nucleotides agree with TRBD1. The CDR3 totals 17 residues. With V trimmed by 2 bases and J by 0 bases, 9 bases remained unmatched. Germline CDR1 and CDR2: SNHLY and FYNNEI. CDR3 sequence reads: CASSEPYLDRASYEQYF. For the CDR3, the DNA is TGTGCCAGCAGTGAACCATACCTGGACAGGGCCTCCTACGAGCAGTACTTC.

This sequence joins TRBV4-3 and TRBJ2-7; 8 bases line up with TRBD1. Germline V lookup: CDR1 LGHNA, CDR2 YSLEER. V lost 0 bases to trimming and J lost 4 bases; unmatched junction nucleotides: 5. This CDR3 comprises 15 residues. CDR3 sequence: CASSQDVYRGYEQYF. The CDR3 nucleotides read TGCGCCAGCAGCCAAGATGTATACAGGGGGTACGAGCAGTACTTC.